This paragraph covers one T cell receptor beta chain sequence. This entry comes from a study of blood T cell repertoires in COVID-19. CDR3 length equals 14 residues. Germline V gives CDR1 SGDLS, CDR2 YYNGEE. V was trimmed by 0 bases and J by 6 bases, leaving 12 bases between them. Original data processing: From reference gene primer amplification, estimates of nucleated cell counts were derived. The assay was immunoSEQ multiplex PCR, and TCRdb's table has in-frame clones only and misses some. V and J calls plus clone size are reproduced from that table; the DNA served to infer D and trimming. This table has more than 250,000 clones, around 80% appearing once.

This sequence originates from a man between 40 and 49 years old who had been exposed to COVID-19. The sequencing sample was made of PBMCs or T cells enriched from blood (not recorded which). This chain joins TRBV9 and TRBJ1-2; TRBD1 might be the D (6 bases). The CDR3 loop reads CASSVDRRQDGYTF. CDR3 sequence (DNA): TGTGCCAGCAGCGTAGACAGAAGACAGGATGGCTACACCTTC. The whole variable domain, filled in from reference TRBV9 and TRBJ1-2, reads DSGVTQTPKHLITATGQRVTLRCSPRSGDLSVYWYQQSLDQGLQFLIQYYNGEERAKGNILERFSAQQFPDLHSELNLSSLELGDSALYFCASSVDRRQDGYTFGSGTRLTVV.